This TCR beta chain is drawn from a study of blood T cell repertoires in COVID-19. Study details: From the United States, Italy and Spain came samples of acute and convalescent COVID-19. T cells, B-cell-depleted T cells, or PBMCs provided the cDNA or gDNA that served as material.

Per the study methods: Reference gene primer amplification yielded estimated nucleated cell counts. TCRdb keeps only in-frame clones here, not all; method: immunoSEQ multiplex PCR. D and trimming were read from the DNA, whereas the V and J calls and clone size are those reported in that table. The data hold tens of thousands of clones, with 78% observed a single time. The V gene lost 3 bases and the J gene lost 6 bases, with 12 bases spanning the gap. CDR3 length: 15 amino acids. CDR1 and CDR2 from the germline V gene are LNHDA and SQIVND (reference sequence). What was sequenced was peripheral blood. The gene calls are TRBV19 and TRBJ1-6; tentatively, D is TRBD1 (6 bases). The sequence derives from a man aged 80 or over with acute or convalescent COVID-19. CDR3 protein: CASSMWDIRNSPLHF. CDR3 bases: TGTGCCAGTAGTATGTGGGACATCCGTAATTCACCCCTCCACTTT.